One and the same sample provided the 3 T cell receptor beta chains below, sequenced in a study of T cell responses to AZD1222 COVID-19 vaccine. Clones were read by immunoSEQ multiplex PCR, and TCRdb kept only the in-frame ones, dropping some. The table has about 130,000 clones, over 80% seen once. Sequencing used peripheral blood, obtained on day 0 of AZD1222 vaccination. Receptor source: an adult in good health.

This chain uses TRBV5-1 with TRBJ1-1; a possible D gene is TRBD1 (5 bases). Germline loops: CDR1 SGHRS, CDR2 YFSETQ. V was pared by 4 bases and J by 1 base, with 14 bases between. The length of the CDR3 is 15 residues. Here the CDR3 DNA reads TGCGCCAGCAGCATTAGGGACTCGACGAACACTGAAGCTTTCTTT. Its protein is CASSIRDSTNTEAFF.

In nucleotides, the CDR3 is TGTGCCAGCAGCTCACCGGGACGGGAAAACTATGGCTACACCTTC. Translation: CASSSPGRENYGYTF. This chain connects TRBV5-4 to TRBJ1-2, with D perhaps TRBD1 (5 bases). Germline V gives CDR1 SGHNT, CDR2 YYREEE (reference sequence). Trimming stripped 3 bases from V and 2 bases from J, with 14 bases between. The CDR3 sequence is 15 residues long.

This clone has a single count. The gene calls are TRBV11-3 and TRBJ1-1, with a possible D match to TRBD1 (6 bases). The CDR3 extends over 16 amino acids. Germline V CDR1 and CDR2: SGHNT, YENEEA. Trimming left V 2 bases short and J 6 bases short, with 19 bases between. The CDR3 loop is CASSLWSGQGTPEAFF. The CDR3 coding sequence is TGTGCCAGCAGCTTATGGTCCGGGCAGGGGACCCCTGAAGCTTTCTTT.